This T cell receptor (beta chain) was profiled in a study of cytomegalovirus exposure and HLA in healthy donors. PCR was performed using 60 Vbeta and 13 Jbeta primers. The method was immunoSEQ multiplex PCR; TCRdb's version includes in-frame clones alone and lacks a portion of them. The sample has over 25,000 clones; under 70% are singletons. Whole-study results and caveats: In a later analysis, HLA-associated TCR beta chains were more clonally expanded than equally common others. Earlier analysis yielded a pattern in which most TCR beta V segments were productive about 87% or about 30% of the time. Reports indicate that TCR beta sequences accurately predicted the HLA-A and HLA-B alleles of most subjects.

The CDR3 has 14 amino acids. The V end was cut by 6 bases, the J end by 7 bases, with 16 bases between. Looked up from germline, CDR1 is SGHDT and CDR2 is YYEEEE. A single count supports this clone. Its antigen remains unknown. The rearrangement links TRBV5-6 to TRBJ2-2, with D possibly being TRBD2 (6 bases). This sequence was found in a woman in her 50s in good health and CMV-seronegative. Material for sequencing was PBMCs. This CDR3 is CASTLGGRGGELFF. The CDR3 DNA reads TGTGCCAGCACCCTTGGAGGGAGAGGCGGGGAGCTGTTTTTT. The full variable domain, with the rest looked up from reference TRBV5-6 and TRBJ2-2, is DAGVTQSPTHLIKTRGQQVTLRCSPKSGHDTVSWYQQALGQGPQFIFQYYEEEERQRGNFPDRFSGHQFPNYSSELNVNALLLGDSALYLCASTLGGRGGELFFGEGSRLTVL.